This T cell receptor (beta chain) comes out of a study of shared clonotypes between healthy human individuals (dated by TCRdb to 2020 to 2021). Study-level background: The cohort comprised two women and a few men aged 18 to 49 years. Per donor, three plates each were used for CD4 naive and CD4 memory, two for CD8 naive, and one for CD8 memory. To increase sequencing depth and limit assay-specific biases, TCR repertoire library preparation and sequencing were carried out by different laboratories using diverse techniques. Blood TCR repertoires of a handful of healthy adults were deeply sequenced to estimate repertoire size and the extent of clonotype sharing between individuals. Per donor, leukapheresis produced somewhere between about 0.94 and 9 billion PBMCs.

Healthy HIV-negative adults with no recently reported acute infections or vaccinations were included as donors. Only Caucasian adults living in Nashville, Tennessee, USA were represented among the donors. CD4+ T cells were enriched through magnetic negative selection, after which naive cells were positively selected on CD45RA and the remaining negative fraction served as the memory subset. After blood collection by leukapheresis, PBMCs were isolated using Ficoll-Histopaque density gradient centrifugation and then cryopreserved in the vapor phase of liquid nitrogen. Analytical flow cytometry was used to check the purity and quantity of each magnetically sorted T cell population. From each sorted fraction, genomic DNA was isolated and quantified by UV absorbance on a Nanodrop 2000c. Comments on this clone: Its recognized antigen is unknown. Base-call qualities are not available, and no considerably larger clone is one nucleotide away. The same CDR3 can be traced to other DNA sequences in this sample.

What the work shows at the level of the full study, not this receptor alone: Larger estimated clonotype richness was generally found for naive subsets than for memory subsets. Rarefaction of sorted-subset datasets indicated incomplete sequencing despite the large sequencing depth. Compared with non-shared clonotypes, clonotypes shared by all four sorted-subset donors had higher generation probabilities. Only blood was sampled, and tissue TCR repertoires likely differ from those in blood. Because the study included a small number of donors, the genetic and exposure-history diversity represented was limited. When several donors were compared, the shared fraction of clonotypes was around 5.1% for naive CD4, less than 4% for naive CD8, more than 2% for memory CD4, and roughly 0.4% for memory CD8. Based on pairwise subsampling, the degree of clonotype sharing among donors was expected to be affected by sequencing depth.

TCR CDR3 regions were amplified from genomic DNA by multiplex PCR using the deep immunoSEQ assay. Genomic DNA extracted from each cell subset was distributed evenly over all wells of several immunoSEQ 96-well plates, and each plate served as one replicate. Each replicate PCR for sorted subsets received 150 to 250 ng genomic DNA, equal to 28,000 or so T cell genomes. The purified libraries were quantified using a Qubit 3.0 fluorometer, sized with a Bioanalyzer 2100, and then quantified again using the KAPA Library Quantification kit. A separate single-read 150-cycle Illumina NextSeq 550 flow cell was used to sequence each immunoSEQ 96-well plate. The source study handled its data this way. The immunoSEQ output contained only junctional sequences without quality scores, so filtering could not match that applied to full-length reads. To assign V/J genes and CDR3, sequences were annotated using PyIR, a Python wrapper for IgBLAST v1.9, with IMGT germline references. Reads were filtered out if the reads had weak V/J assignments (E-value above 1e-6), no CDR3, stop codons, out-of-frame junctions, or ambiguous translated residues. V3J clonotypes were defined by identical inferred V gene, J gene, and CDR3 amino acid sequence. Percentage overlap between repertoires was calculated by dividing the number of shared unique clonotypes by the size of the smaller repertoire. Repertoire richness was assessed with RTK rarefaction, the Chao1 estimator, and Recon v2.1 estimates of unobserved clonotypes. OLGA was used to compute generation probabilities for all TCRbeta clonotypes that the gDNA method yielded from a handful of donors. Not all clones reach the TCRdb copy of this immuneACCESS table, which keeps in-frame sequences only. Checked studies attribute under half of the gap to unresolved V genes and leave the rest unexplained. D and trimming come from the DNA, and the V and J calls and clone size come from that table. For this sample the table gives about 980,000 clones, of which over 60% were detected only once. Nearly 1.5% of the sample is held by the ten biggest clonotypes.

V is cut by 3 bases and J by 2 bases, and the space between the germline ends is 11 bases. From a lookup of the germline V gene, CDR1 and CDR2 are SGHVS and FNYEAQ. The CDR3 contains 14 residues, cysteine and phenylalanine counted. Only the CDR3 DNA is retained, 42 bases long and in frame from the first base. The sequencing sample was made of memory CD4+ T cells sorted from blood. The sample's cell subset or site label is to be understood as: CD45RA-negative fraction. This clonotype originated in a young man in good health. Recombination connected TRBV7-6 to TRBJ2-7, with the D segment identity uncertain. The CDR3 protein sequence reads: CASSLVDGPYEQYF. The DNA reads TGTGCCAGCAGCTTGGTGGACGGGCCCTACGAGCAGTACTTC.